This T cell receptor beta chain stems from a study of CD8+ T cells in alopecia areata. Following extraction, RNA underwent reverse transcription to cDNA, which served as the sequencing template. Using immunoSEQ multiplex PCR, the repertoire was profiled, and TCRdb retains in-frame clones only, with some absent. The sample has about 190,000 clones; 50% to 60% are singletons. Trimming removed 0 bases from V and 3 bases from J, with 15 bases in between. The CDR3 covers 16 residues. Germline loops: CDR1 MNHEY, CDR2 SMNVEV (reference sequence). Indicated treatment: oral pan-JAK inhibitor, 5-10 mg twice daily.

The TCR originated in a human donor with alopecia areata. This material consisted of CD4+ T cells sorted from blood, taken at week 4, from a patient treated with tofacitinib. The chain recombines TRBV27 with TRBJ2-7, with D possibly called TRBD1 or TRBD2 (5 bases each). Here the CDR3 DNA reads TGTGCCAGCAGTTTATCGCTTGGGACGCCCGTCTACGAGCAGTACTTC. Translated: CASSLSLGTPVYEQYF.